This T cell receptor beta chain stems from a study of quantifying T cell responses using KT2 cells. Background on the study: cDNA was made from DNase-treated RNA using alpha and beta constant primers. Estimated efficiency of the T4 ligation step was above 9% under optimum conditions.

KT2, a clone with a known TCR, was spiked into unfractionated PBMC. This CDR3 spans 15 amino acids. Trimming pared 5 bases from V and 0 bases from J, leaving 14 bases between. The germline V gene has CDR1 MNHEY and CDR2 SMNVEV (reference sequence). A single-stranded UMI oligo with SP2 sequence was ligated to cDNA 3' ends. The first PCR ran 4 to 5 cycles with an equimolar RC1.1 and RC1.2 beta primer mix. Each CDR3 protein gets one entry after TCRdb re-called the UMI-ligation and nested PCR reads with MiXCR. The sample lists tens of thousands of distinct CDR3 sequences; approximately 10% were seen once.

The receptor was derived from a human donor. The gene calls are TRBV27 and TRBJ2-7; D gene uncertain. Sequenced input: PBMCs spiked with cells of the T cell clone KT2. Written as DNA, the CDR3 is TGTGCCAGCAGTCGACTCCAATTAAGCTCCTACGAGCAGTACTTC. It is translated as CASSRLQLSSYEQYF.